The entry below describes one TCR beta chain. The entry originates in a study of blood T cell repertoires in COVID-19. Trimming removed 0 bases at V and 6 bases at J, with 17 bases between. Germline V gene lookup returns CDR1 LGHDT and CDR2 YNNKEL (reference sequence). The length of the CDR3 is 16 residues. Sequenced by immunoSEQ multiplex PCR; TCRdb stores in-frame clones only, minus some. The sample yields about 210,000 clones, roughly four fifths seen once. The TCR was taken from a woman between 35 and 50 years old with active or convalescent COVID-19. The chain is built from TRBV3-1 (or the pseudogene TRBV3-2) and TRBJ1-2, with a tentative D call TRBD1 (5 bases). Source material: peripheral blood. The CDR3 spells CASSQDGPLGGNGYTF. The CDR3 DNA sequence: TGTGCCAGCAGCCAAGATGGGCCTTTGGGGGGTAATGGCTACACCTTC.